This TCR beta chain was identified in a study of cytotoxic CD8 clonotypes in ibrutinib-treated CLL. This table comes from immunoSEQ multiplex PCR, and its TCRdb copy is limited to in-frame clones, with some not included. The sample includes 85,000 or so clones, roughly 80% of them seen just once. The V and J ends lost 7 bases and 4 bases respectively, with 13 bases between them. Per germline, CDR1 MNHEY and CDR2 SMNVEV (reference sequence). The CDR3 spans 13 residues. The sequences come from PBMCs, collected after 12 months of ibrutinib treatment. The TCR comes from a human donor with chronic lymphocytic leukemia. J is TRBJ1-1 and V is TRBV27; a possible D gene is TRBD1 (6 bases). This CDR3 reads CASTTGLGTEAFF. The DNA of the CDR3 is TGTGCCAGCACCACAGGGTTGGGCACTGAAGCTTTCTTT.